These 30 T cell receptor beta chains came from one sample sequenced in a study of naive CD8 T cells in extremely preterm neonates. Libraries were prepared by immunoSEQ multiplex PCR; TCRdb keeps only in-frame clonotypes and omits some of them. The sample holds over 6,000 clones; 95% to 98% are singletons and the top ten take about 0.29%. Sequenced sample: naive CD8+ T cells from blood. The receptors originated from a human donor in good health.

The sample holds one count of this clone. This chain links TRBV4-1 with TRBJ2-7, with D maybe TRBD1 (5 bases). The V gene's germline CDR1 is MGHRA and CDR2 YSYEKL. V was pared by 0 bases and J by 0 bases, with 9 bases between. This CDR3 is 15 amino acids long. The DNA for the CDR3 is TGCGCCAGCAGCCAAGATGCAGGGTTCTCCTACGAGCAGTACTTC. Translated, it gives CASSQDAGFSYEQYF.

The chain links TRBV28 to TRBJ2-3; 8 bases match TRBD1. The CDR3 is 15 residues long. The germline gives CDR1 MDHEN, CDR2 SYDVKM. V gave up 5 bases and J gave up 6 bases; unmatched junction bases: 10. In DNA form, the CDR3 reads TGTGCCAGCAGTCTCGACAGGGGAATAATGGATACGCAGTATTTT. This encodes CASSLDRGIMDTQYF.

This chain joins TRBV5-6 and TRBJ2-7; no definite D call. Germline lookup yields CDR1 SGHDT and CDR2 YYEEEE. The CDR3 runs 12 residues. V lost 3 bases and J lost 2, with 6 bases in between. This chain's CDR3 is CASSSRAYEQYF. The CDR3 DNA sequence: TGTGCCAGCAGCTCCCGGGCCTACGAGCAGTACTTC.

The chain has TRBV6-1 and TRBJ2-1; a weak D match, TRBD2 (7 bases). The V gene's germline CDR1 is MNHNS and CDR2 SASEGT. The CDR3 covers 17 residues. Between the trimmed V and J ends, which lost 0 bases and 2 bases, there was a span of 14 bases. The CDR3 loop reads CASSEARGPSAYNEQFF. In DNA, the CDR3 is TGTGCCAGCAGTGAAGCGCGGGGGCCTAGTGCCTACAATGAGCAGTTCTTC.

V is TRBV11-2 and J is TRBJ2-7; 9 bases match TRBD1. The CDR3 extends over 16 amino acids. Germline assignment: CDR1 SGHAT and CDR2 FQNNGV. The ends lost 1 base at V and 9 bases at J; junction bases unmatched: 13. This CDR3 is CASSLVVRGQGMGQYF. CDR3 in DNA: TGTGCCAGCAGCTTAGTCGTAAGGGGACAGGGTATGGGGCAGTACTTC.

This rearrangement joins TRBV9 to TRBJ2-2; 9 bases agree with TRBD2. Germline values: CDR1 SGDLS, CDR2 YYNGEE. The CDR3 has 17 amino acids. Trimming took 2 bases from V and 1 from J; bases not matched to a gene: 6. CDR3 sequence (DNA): TGTGCCAGCAGCGTGGCGACTAGCGGAGAGAACACCGGGGAGCTGTTTTTT. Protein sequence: CASSVATSGENTGELFF.

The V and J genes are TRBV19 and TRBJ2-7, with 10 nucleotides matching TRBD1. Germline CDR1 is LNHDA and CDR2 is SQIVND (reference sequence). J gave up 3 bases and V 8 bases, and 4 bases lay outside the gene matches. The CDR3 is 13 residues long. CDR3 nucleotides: TGTGCCAGTTCGACAGGGGGCCTCTACGAGCAGTACTTC. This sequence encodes CASSTGGLYEQYF.

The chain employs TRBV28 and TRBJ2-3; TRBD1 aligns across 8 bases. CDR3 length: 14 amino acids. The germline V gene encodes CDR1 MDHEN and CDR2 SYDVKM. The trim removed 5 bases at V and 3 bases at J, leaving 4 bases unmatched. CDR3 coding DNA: TGTGCCAGCAGTCCGGACAGGGTAACAGATACGCAGTATTTT. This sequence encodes CASSPDRVTDTQYF.

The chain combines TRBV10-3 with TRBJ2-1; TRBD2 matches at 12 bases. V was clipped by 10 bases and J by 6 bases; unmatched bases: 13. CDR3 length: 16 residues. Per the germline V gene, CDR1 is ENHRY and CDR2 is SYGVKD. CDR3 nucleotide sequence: TGTGCCACCATCTCTAGCGGGAGGGCCAGGGGCAATGAGCAGTTCTTC. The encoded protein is CATISSGRARGNEQFF.

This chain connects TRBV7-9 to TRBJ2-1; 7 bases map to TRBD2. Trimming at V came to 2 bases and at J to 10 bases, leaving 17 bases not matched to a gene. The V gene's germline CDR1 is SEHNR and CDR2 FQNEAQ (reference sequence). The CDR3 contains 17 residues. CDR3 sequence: CASSLLSSGPVTVEQFF. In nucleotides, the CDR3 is TGTGCCAGCAGCTTACTTTCTAGCGGTCCGGTGACAGTCGAGCAGTTCTTC.

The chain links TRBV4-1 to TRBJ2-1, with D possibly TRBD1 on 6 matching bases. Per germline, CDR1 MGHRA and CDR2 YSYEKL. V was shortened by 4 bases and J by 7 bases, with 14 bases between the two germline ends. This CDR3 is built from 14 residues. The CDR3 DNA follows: TGCGCCAGCAGCCCGAAGGGGGACCGGAATGAGCAGTTCTTC. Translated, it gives CASSPKGDRNEQFF.

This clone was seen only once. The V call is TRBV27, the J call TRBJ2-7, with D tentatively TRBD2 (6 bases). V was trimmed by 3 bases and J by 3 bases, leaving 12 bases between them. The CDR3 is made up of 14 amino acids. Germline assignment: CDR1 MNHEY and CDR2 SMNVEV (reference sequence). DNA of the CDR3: TGTGCCAGCAGTTTGGGACTGGAGGTCTACGAGCAGTACTTC. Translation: CASSLGLEVYEQYF.

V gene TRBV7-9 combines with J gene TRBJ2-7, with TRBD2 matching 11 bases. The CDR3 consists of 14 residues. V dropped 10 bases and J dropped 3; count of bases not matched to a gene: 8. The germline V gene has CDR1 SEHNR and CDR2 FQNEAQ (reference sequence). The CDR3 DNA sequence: TGTGCCACGTCCGGGACTAGCGGAAACTACGAGCAGTACTTC. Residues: CATSGTSGNYEQYF.

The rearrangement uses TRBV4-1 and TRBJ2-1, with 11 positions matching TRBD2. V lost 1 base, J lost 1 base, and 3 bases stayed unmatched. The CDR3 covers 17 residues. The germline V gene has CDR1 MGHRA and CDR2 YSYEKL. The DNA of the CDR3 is TGCGCCAGCAGCCAAGGGACTAGCGGGTCTTCCTACAATGAGCAGTTCTTC. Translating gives CASSQGTSGSSYNEQFF.

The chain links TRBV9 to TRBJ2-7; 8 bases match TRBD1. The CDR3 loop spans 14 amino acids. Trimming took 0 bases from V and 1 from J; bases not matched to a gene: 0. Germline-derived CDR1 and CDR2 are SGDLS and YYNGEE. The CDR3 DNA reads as TGTGCCAGCAGCGTAGGGGACAGGTCCTACGAGCAGTACTTC. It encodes CASSVGDRSYEQYF.

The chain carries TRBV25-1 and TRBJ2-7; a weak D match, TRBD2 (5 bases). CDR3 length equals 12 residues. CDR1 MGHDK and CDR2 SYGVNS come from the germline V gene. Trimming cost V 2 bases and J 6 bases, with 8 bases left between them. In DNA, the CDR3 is TGTGCCAGCAGTGAAATAGGGAGCGAGCAGTACTTC. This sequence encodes CASSEIGSEQYF.

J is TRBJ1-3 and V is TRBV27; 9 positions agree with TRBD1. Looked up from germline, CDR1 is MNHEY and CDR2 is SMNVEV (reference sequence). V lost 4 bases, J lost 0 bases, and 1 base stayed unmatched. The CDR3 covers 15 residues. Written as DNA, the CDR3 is TGTGCCAGCAGTTCGACAGGGGGCTCTGGAAACACCATATATTTT. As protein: CASSSTGGSGNTIYF.

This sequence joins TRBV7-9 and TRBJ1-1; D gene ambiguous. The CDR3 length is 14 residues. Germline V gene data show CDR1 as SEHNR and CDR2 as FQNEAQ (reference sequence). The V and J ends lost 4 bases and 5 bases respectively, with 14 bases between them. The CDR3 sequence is CASSSERRWTEAFF. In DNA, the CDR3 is TGTGCCAGCAGCTCCGAACGGCGGTGGACTGAAGCTTTCTTT.

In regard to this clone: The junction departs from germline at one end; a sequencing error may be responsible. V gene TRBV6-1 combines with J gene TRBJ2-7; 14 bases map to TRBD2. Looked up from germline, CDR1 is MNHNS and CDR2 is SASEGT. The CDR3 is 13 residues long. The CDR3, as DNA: TGTGCCAGCAGTGAGACTAGCGGGAGGGCCACGAACTTC. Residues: CASSETSGRATNF.

This chain's CDR3 is CASSEPGKGAGELFF. In DNA form, the CDR3 reads TGTGCCAGCAGTGAACCAGGGAAGGGGGCCGGGGAGCTGTTTTTT. J is TRBJ2-2 and V is TRBV6-1; perhaps TRBD1 as D (6 bases). V lost 2 bases and J 6 bases, leaving 13 bases between the germline ends. Germline CDR1 is MNHNS and CDR2 is SASEGT. The CDR3 extends over 15 amino acids.

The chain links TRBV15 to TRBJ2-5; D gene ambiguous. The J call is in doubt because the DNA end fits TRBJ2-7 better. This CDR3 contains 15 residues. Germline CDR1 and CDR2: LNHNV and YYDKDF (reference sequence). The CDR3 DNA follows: TGTGCCACCAGCAGGCGAGGAGCGTCGATCTACGAGCAGTACTTC. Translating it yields CATSRRGASIYEQYF.

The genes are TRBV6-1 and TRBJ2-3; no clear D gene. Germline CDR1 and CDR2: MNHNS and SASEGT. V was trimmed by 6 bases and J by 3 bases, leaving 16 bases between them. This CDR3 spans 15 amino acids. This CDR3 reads CASSEEGDPTDTQYF. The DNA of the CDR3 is TGTGCCAGCAGCGAGGAAGGAGACCCAACAGATACGCAGTATTTT.

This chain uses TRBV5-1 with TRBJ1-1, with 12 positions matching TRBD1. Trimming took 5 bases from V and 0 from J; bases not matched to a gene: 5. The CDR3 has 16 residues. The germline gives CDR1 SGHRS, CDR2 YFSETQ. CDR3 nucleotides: TGCGCCAGCAGATCCGGGACAGGGGGCTTGAACACTGAAGCTTTCTTT. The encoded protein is CASRSGTGGLNTEAFF.

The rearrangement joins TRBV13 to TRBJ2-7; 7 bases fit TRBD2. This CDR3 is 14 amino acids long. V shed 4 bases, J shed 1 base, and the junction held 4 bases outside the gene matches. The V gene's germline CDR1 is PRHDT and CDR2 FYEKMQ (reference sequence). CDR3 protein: CASSSGTTSYEQYF. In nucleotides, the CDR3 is TGTGCCAGCAGCTCCGGGACTACTTCCTACGAGCAGTACTTC.

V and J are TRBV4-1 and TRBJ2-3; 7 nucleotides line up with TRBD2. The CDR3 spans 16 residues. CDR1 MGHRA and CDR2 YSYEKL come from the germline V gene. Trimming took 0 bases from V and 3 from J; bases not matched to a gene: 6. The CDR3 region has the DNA TGCGCCAGCAGCCAAGATGAGGGAGGGCCAACAGATACGCAGTATTTT. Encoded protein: CASSQDEGGPTDTQYF.

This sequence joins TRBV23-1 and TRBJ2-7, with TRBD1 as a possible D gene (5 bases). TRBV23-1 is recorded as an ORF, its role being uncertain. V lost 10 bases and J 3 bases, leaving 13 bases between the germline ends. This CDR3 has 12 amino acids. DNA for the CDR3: TGCGCCACTCCCCCGCAGGGCTACGAGCAGTACTTC. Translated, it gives CATPPQGYEQYF.

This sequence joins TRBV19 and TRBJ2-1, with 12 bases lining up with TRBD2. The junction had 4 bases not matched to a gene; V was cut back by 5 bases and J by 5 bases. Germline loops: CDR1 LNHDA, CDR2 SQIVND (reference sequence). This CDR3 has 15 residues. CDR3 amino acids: CASSLRTSGNNEQFF. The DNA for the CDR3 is TGTGCCAGTAGTCTAAGGACTAGCGGGAACAATGAGCAGTTCTTC.

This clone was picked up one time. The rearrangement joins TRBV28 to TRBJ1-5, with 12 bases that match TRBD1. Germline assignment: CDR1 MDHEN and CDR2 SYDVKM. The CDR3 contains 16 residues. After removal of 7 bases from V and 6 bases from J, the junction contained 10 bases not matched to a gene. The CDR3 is CASIPGDRGPTQPQHF. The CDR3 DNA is TGTGCCAGCATCCCGGGGGACAGGGGGCCAACTCAGCCCCAGCATTTT.

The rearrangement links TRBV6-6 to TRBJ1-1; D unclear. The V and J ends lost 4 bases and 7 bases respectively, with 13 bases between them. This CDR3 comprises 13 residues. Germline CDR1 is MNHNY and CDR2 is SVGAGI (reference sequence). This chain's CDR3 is CASSLNIGFEAFF. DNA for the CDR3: TGTGCCAGCAGTTTAAACATTGGTTTTGAAGCTTTCTTT.

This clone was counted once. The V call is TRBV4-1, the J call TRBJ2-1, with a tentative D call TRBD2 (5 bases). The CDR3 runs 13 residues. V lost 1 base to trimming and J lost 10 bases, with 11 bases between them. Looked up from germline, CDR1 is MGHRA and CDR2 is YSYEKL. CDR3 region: CASSQVAGGEQFF. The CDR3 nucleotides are TGCGCCAGCAGCCAAGTTGCTGGAGGCGAGCAGTTCTTC.